The clone carrying this TCR beta chain has just a few counts. Its antigen remains unknown. Other DNA sequences within the sample encode an identical CDR3. The run depth of the assay was deep. Repertoires were generated with immunoSEQ multiplex PCR, while TCRdb's copy carries only in-frame clones and drops some. Of 450,000 or so clones listed, approximately 80% are singletons. Without sorting, samples used around 92 million PBMCs for genomic DNA. The data were taken from a study of shared clonotypes between healthy human individuals. Study-level points and caveats: Sampling used blood alone; tissue repertoires probably differ. Donors were few, which limited the genetic and exposure-history diversity represented.

In germline, CDR1 is MNHEY, CDR2 SMNVEV (reference sequence). CDR3 length equals 14 residues. V was shortened by 7 bases and J by 1 base, with 10 bases between the two germline ends. What was sequenced was PBMCs. The sequence came from a woman aged 40-49 years in good health. Some clones in this sample may be carry-over from other donors' samples. The chain uses TRBV27 and TRBJ2-2; D possibly corresponds to TRBD2 (6 bases). The CDR3 bases are TGTGCCAGCAAGTTCGGGAGGAACACCGGGGAGCTGTTTTTT. It specifies CASKFGRNTGELFF.